This passage covers 3 T cell receptor beta chains from one sample sequenced in a study of cytomegalovirus exposure and HLA in healthy donors. A multiplex PCR was run with 60 Vbeta primers and 13 Jbeta primers. Profiling relied on immunoSEQ multiplex PCR, and the TCRdb table lists in-frame clones only, not all of them. This sample carries tens of thousands of clones, 75% of them seen once, and the ten largest clones take around 2%. The sample comprised PBMCs. The origin of the receptors is a man aged 40-55 years in good health and CMV-seronegative.

The gene calls are TRBV7-9 and TRBJ2-7; D perhaps matches TRBD2 (7 bases). The length of the CDR3 is 18 residues. Germline CDR1 and CDR2: SEHNR and FQNEAQ (reference sequence). V lost 2 bases and J 0 bases, leaving 20 bases between the germline ends. The CDR3 protein is CASSLKEGAGASSYEQYF. The CDR3 DNA is TGTGCCAGCAGCTTAAAAGAAGGTGCGGGGGCGAGCTCCTACGAGCAGTACTTC.

This clone was seen more than once but under ten times. The chain couples TRBV9 to TRBJ2-6; TRBD1 matches 10 bases. This CDR3 is 17 amino acids long. The V and J ends lost 4 bases and 2 bases, in that order; junction bases with no gene match: 6. The germline V gene encodes CDR1 SGDLS and CDR2 YYNGEE. The CDR3 DNA reads as TGTGCCAGCAGCCCCCCCGGGACAGGGGCTGGGGCCAACGTCCTGACTTTC. Encoded protein: CASSPPGTGAGANVLTF.

The V gene is TRBV7-9, the J gene TRBJ2-4, with a tentative D call TRBD1 (6 bases). The CDR3 is made up of 17 amino acids. Per the germline V gene, CDR1 is SEHNR and CDR2 is FQNEAQ (reference sequence). With 4 bases removed from V and 0 bases from J, the gap between germline ends came to 16 bases. CDR3 sequence (DNA): TGTGCCAGCAGCTCGACCTACAGGGAACTAGCCAAAAACATTCAGTACTTC. Translating it yields CASSSTYRELAKNIQYF.